Below, 27 T cell receptor beta chains from the same sample are listed, as sequenced in a study of cytomegalovirus exposure and HLA in healthy donors. Assay: immunoSEQ multiplex PCR; the TCRdb copy retains only in-frame clones and omits some. The data hold some 65,000 clones, with about 94% observed a single time. Specimen: PBMCs. These receptors were taken from a man aged 18 to 29 in good health and CMV-seropositive.

This chain connects TRBV4-3 to TRBJ2-2; the D is unclear. V lost 1 base and J 1 base, leaving 4 bases between the germline ends. The CDR3 has 14 residues. Germline V lookup: CDR1 LGHNA, CDR2 YSLEER. This CDR3 is CASSQGRNTGELFF. In DNA form, the CDR3 reads TGCGCCAGCAGCCAAGGCAGGAACACCGGGGAGCTGTTTTTT.

This rearrangement joins TRBV7-3 to TRBJ2-3, with D possibly being TRBD1 (5 bases). The CDR3 spans 14 residues. CDR1 SGHTA and CDR2 FQGTGA come from the germline V gene. Trimming stripped 2 bases from V and 3 bases from J, with 9 bases between. The CDR3: CASSLLSGTDTQYF. The CDR3 coding sequence is TGTGCCAGCAGCTTACTGTCAGGGACAGATACGCAGTATTTT.

The V gene is TRBV12-5, the J gene TRBJ2-1; D is unresolved. CDR1 LGHNT and CDR2 FRNRAP come from the germline V gene. The CDR3 is 12 residues long. The V end lost 1 base, the J end lost 10 bases, and 8 bases lay between the germline ends. CDR3 protein: CASGLEPGEQFF. Written as DNA, the CDR3 is TGTGCTAGTGGTTTGGAACCCGGGGAGCAGTTCTTC.

This clone was seen just once. The chain is built from TRBV27 and TRBJ1-5, with D perhaps TRBD1 (5 bases). The CDR3 covers 14 residues. CDR1 MNHEY and CDR2 SMNVEV come from the germline V gene (reference sequence). The ends were cut back, 7 bases at V and 4 bases at J, with 14 bases in the middle. The CDR3 reads CASNPGFSNQPQHF. DNA for the CDR3: TGTGCCAGCAACCCAGGGTTTAGTAATCAGCCCCAGCATTTT.

The chain recombines TRBV7-9 with TRBJ1-3, with unresolved D. The V end was cut by 3 bases, the J end by 0 bases, with 15 bases between. This CDR3 has 17 residues. CDR1 and CDR2 (germline): SEHNR, FQNEAQ (reference sequence). CDR3 DNA sequence: TGTGCCAGCAGCTTGGACGGAGGGAGATACTCTGGAAACACCATATATTTT. It is translated as CASSLDGGRYSGNTIYF.

This chain connects TRBV2 to TRBJ2-7, with 12 bases fitting TRBD2. Looked up from germline, CDR1 is SNHLY and CDR2 is FYNNEI. The V and J ends lost 5 bases and 0 bases, in that order; junction bases with no gene match: 2. The CDR3 runs 15 residues. CDR3 in DNA: TGTGCCAGCAGTCCGACTAGCGGGAGCTCCTACGAGCAGTACTTC. Amino acid sequence: CASSPTSGSSYEQYF.

This chain links TRBV27 with TRBJ2-5, with a tentative D call TRBD1 (5 bases). In germline, CDR1 is MNHEY, CDR2 SMNVEV (reference sequence). The germline V and J ends were trimmed by 4 bases and 2 bases, with 11 bases remaining between them. The CDR3 loop spans 14 amino acids. The CDR3 coding sequence is TGTGCCAGCAGTTCCCTGGGGCGGCAAGAGACCCAGTACTTC. This encodes CASSSLGRQETQYF.

V is TRBV30 and J is TRBJ1-2, with 7 bases identical to TRBD1. The CDR3 extends over 13 amino acids. V was clipped by 4 bases and J by 6 bases; unmatched bases: 8. Germline CDR1 and CDR2: GTSNPN and SVGIG (reference sequence). CDR3 protein: CAWNHRGENGYTF. In nucleotides, the CDR3 is TGTGCCTGGAACCACAGGGGAGAGAATGGCTACACCTTC.

The rearrangement links TRBV7-2 to TRBJ2-7; the match to TRBD1 covers 8 bases. V trimming: 5 bases; J trimming: 3 bases; junction bases outside the gene matches: 6. This CDR3 is 14 amino acids long. Germline loops: CDR1 SGHTA, CDR2 FQGNSA. Written as DNA, the CDR3 is TGTGCCAGCAGCAGCGGACAGGGTCTCTACGAGCAGTACTTC. Translation: CASSSGQGLYEQYF.

The V gene is TRBV11-3, the J gene TRBJ2-1; 8 positions agree with TRBD2. This CDR3 region has 13 residues. J was trimmed by 8 bases and V by 3 bases; bases with no gene match: 3. CDR1 SGHNT and CDR2 YENEEA come from the germline V gene. For the CDR3, the DNA is TGTGCCAGCAGCTTTCAAGCGGGAGATGAGCAGTTCTTC. The encoded protein is CASSFQAGDEQFF.

The chain has TRBV29-1 and TRBJ2-7; D gene unclear. Trimming removed 4 bases at V and 4 bases at J, with 11 bases between. This CDR3 contains 12 residues. Germline-derived CDR1 and CDR2 are SQVTM and ANQGSEA. CDR3: CSVVSDSYEQYF. The DNA of the CDR3 is TGCAGCGTTGTTTCCGACTCATACGAGCAGTACTTC.

The count of this clone is one. The V gene is TRBV9, the J gene TRBJ2-3; TRBD2 matches at 7 bases. With 2 bases clipped from V and 4 bases from J, the junction kept 10 bases outside the gene matches. This CDR3 is built from 16 residues. The germline CDR1 and CDR2 sequences are SGDLS and YYNGEE. The CDR3 region has the DNA TGTGCCAGCAGCGTCGGTGGGCGGGGGAGCTCAGATACGCAGTATTTT. Its protein is CASSVGGRGSSDTQYF.

The DNA of the CDR3 is TGTGCCAGCAGTACCGGGACTAGCGGCAAAGGAGAGACCCAGTACTTC. Its translation is CASSTGTSGKGETQYF. This sequence joins TRBV27 and TRBJ2-5; 11 bases align to TRBD2. Trimming at V came to 5 bases and at J to 4 bases, leaving 9 bases not matched to a gene. The germline CDR1 and CDR2 sequences are MNHEY and SMNVEV (reference sequence). The CDR3 is made up of 16 amino acids.

The chain carries TRBV11-2 and TRBJ2-7, with TRBD2 matching over 7 bases. Germline CDR1 and CDR2: SGHAT and FQNNGV. The CDR3 covers 13 residues. V was pared by 5 bases and J by 2 bases, with 3 bases of the junction left unmatched. The CDR3, as DNA: TGTGCCAGCAGCGTCGGGACTACCTACGAGCAGTACTTC. Its protein product is CASSVGTTYEQYF.

The V gene is TRBV7-9, the J gene TRBJ2-7; 9 bases are shared with TRBD2. The CDR3 runs to 15 residues. Per germline, CDR1 SEHNR and CDR2 FQNEAQ (reference sequence). After removal of 4 bases from V and 2 bases from J, the junction contained 6 bases not matched to a gene. DNA for the CDR3: TGTGCCAGCAGCTCAACACTAGCGGGCCCCTACGAGCAGTACTTC. It translates to CASSSTLAGPYEQYF.

V and J are TRBV15 and TRBJ2-7; 7 positions agree with TRBD2. The CDR3 is made up of 15 amino acids. The germline gives CDR1 LNHNV, CDR2 YYDKDF (reference sequence). The V segment lost 0 bases and the J segment 6 bases; nucleotides outside the gene matches: 8. CDR3 sequence (DNA): TGTGCCACCAGCAGAGAGGGCGGGAGTTCCAGCGAGCAGTACTTC. Translated: CATSREGGSSSEQYF.

This clone was counted a single time. The rearrangement links TRBV5-4 to TRBJ2-6; D is possibly TRBD1 (6 bases). Germline assignment: CDR1 SGHNT and CDR2 YYREEE (reference sequence). The V end lost 4 bases, the J end lost 4 bases, and 9 bases lay between the germline ends. The CDR3 contains 14 residues. CDR3 DNA: TGTGCCAGCAGCACCGGGACAGGGGCCAACGTCCTGACTTTC. This encodes CASSTGTGANVLTF.

This rearrangement joins TRBV6-5 to TRBJ1-2; 8 bases agree with TRBD1. CDR1 and CDR2 from the germline V gene are MNHEY and SVGAGI. This CDR3 has 12 amino acids. V gave up 6 bases and J gave up 8 bases; unmatched junction bases: 5. In DNA, the CDR3 is TGTGCCAGCAGATCGACAGGGGAAGGCTACACCTTC. This codes for CASRSTGEGYTF.

The rearrangement uses TRBV19 and TRBJ1-2; no reliable D call. With 3 bases removed from V and 4 bases from J, the gap between germline ends came to 12 bases. Germline-derived CDR1 and CDR2 are LNHDA and SQIVND (reference sequence). The CDR3 covers 14 residues. CDR3 nucleotide sequence: TGTGCCAGTAGTATGTACAGCACTAGCTATGGCTACACCTTC. Amino acids: CASSMYSTSYGYTF.

The chain couples TRBV2 to TRBJ2-7; 11 bases line up with TRBD1. V lost 6 bases and J lost 6; bases outside the gene matches: 7. Germline-derived CDR1 and CDR2 are SNHLY and FYNNEI. The CDR3 extends over 14 amino acids. DNA of the CDR3: TGTGCCAGCAGATATTCGGACAGGGGGCCCGAGCAGTACTTC. Encoded protein: CASRYSDRGPEQYF.

This clone has just one count. This chain joins TRBV7-2 and TRBJ2-5; the D is unclear. V lost 1 base and J 1 base, leaving 7 bases between the germline ends. The CDR3 sequence is 14 residues long. Germline V gene lookup returns CDR1 SGHTA and CDR2 FQGNSA. Here the CDR3 reads CASSLVVSQETQYF. DNA of the CDR3: TGTGCCAGCAGCTTAGTTGTCAGCCAAGAGACCCAGTACTTC.

The genes are TRBV6-1 and TRBJ1-2; 8 bases match TRBD1. Trimming cost V 7 bases and J 2 bases; bases outside gene matches: 6. The CDR3 runs to 14 residues. Germline lookup yields CDR1 MNHNS and CDR2 SASEGT. CDR3 nucleotide sequence: TGTGCCAGCACTACGGGACAGGCGAACTATGGCTACACCTTC. It yields the protein CASTTGQANYGYTF.

This sequence joins TRBV6-6 and TRBJ2-3; D possibly corresponds to TRBD2 (5 bases). Trimming pared 4 bases from V and 3 bases from J, leaving 17 bases between. Germline-derived CDR1 and CDR2 are MNHNY and SVGAGI (reference sequence). The CDR3 is 16 amino acids. The CDR3 nucleotides read TGTGCCAGCAGTTTAGATGAGGGAGTGGTTACAGATACGCAGTATTTT. This translates into CASSLDEGVVTDTQYF.

The rearrangement joins TRBV6-6 to TRBJ1-5; D gene unclear. This CDR3 is built from 15 residues. Germline V gives CDR1 MNHNY, CDR2 SVGAGI (reference sequence). The ends were cut back, 1 base at V and 1 base at J, with 8 bases in the middle. CDR3 DNA: TGTGCCAGCAGTTACTTGGGAGAAAGCAATCAGCCCCAGCATTTT. Protein: CASSYLGESNQPQHF.

The chain carries TRBV19 and TRBJ2-5, with 8 bases fitting TRBD2. V lost 0 bases, J lost 3 bases, and 6 bases stayed unmatched. The CDR3 has 16 amino acids. Germline V CDR1 and CDR2: LNHDA, SQIVND (reference sequence). DNA for the CDR3: TGTGCCAGTAGTATAGATCTCGGAGCGGGGGAAGAGACCCAGTACTTC. This encodes CASSIDLGAGEETQYF.

V usage is TRBV4-2 and J usage is TRBJ2-3, with a tentative D call TRBD2 (5 bases). Germline assignment: CDR1 LGHNA and CDR2 YNFKEQ. The V end was cut by 4 bases, the J end by 0 bases, with 11 bases between. The CDR3 consists of 15 residues. The CDR3, as DNA: TGTGCCAGCAGCCCGCGGACTGGTAGCACAGATACGCAGTATTTT. This encodes CASSPRTGSTDTQYF.

This chain connects TRBV6-6 to TRBJ1-5; perhaps TRBD1 as D (6 bases). The germline V gene encodes CDR1 MNHNY and CDR2 SVGAGI (reference sequence). V lost 1 base to trimming and J lost 1 base, with 8 bases between them. The CDR3 contains 15 residues. The CDR3 nucleotides read TGTGCCAGCAGTTACTTAGGGACAAGCAATCAGCCCCAGCATTTT. It codes for CASSYLGTSNQPQHF.